This T cell receptor beta chain stems from a study of T-cell memory formation after mild COVID-19. Study summary: TCR clusters largely stayed donor specific. Regarding the study as a whole: Shrinking CD4+ clones resided mostly in CM and EM, and CD8+ ones in EMRA. The study found balanced CD4/CD8 in clones contracting day 15 to 85 and a CD4+ lean in later expanders.

TCRdb itself ran the 5' RACE reads through MiXCR, one entry per CDR3 protein. The data contain about 470,000 distinct CDR3 sequences, approximately 18% of them seen just once; the ten biggest clones take up roughly 12%. This clonotype has a handful of counts. Its specificity is not known. Germline trimming cut 1 base from V and 0 bases from J; bases unmatched to any gene: 7. The CDR3 runs to 18 residues. Germline CDR1 is MRHNA and CDR2 is SNTAGT. Sequences were obtained from PBMCs or a T cell subset sorted from them (not recorded which). This chain joins TRBV6-4 and TRBJ2-1; 9 bases are a match to TRBD2. This TCR was recovered from an adult woman who had mild COVID-19 (a few samples of this study predate the infection). Cell type and time point are not known. CDR3: CASSDLPSGASSYNEQFF. The CDR3 DNA follows: TGTGCCAGCAGTGACTTGCCTAGCGGGGCGAGCTCCTACAATGAGCAGTTCTTC.